The subject of this entry is one TCR beta chain. Its matching antigen is unknown. These data originate in a study of Tregs in tolerant kidney transplant recipients. Germline CDR1 reads GTSNPN; CDR2 reads SVGIG (reference sequence). Trimming cost V 2 bases and J 4 bases; bases outside gene matches: 4. The CDR3 sequence is 14 residues long. Unstimulated regulatory T cells (CD4+CD25+CD127-), CD4+CD25- non-regulatory cells, CD4 and CD8 cells were FACS-sorted from thawed PBMCs. Study-level results: Activated donor B cell expansion appeared to reveal the most relevant donor-specific TCRbeta repertoire.

Assay: immunoSEQ multiplex PCR; the TCRdb copy retains only in-frame clones and omits some. The table lists roughly 250,000 clones, around 82% of them singletons, with approximately 0.69% in the top ten. Input material: CD4+ T cells from blood. This clonotype was obtained from a human donor in good health. This chain links TRBV30 with TRBJ2-2; TRBD1 matches at 7 bases. The CDR3 is CAWSRQGFTGELFF. CDR3 DNA: TGTGCCTGGAGTCGACAGGGTTTCACCGGGGAGCTGTTTTTT.